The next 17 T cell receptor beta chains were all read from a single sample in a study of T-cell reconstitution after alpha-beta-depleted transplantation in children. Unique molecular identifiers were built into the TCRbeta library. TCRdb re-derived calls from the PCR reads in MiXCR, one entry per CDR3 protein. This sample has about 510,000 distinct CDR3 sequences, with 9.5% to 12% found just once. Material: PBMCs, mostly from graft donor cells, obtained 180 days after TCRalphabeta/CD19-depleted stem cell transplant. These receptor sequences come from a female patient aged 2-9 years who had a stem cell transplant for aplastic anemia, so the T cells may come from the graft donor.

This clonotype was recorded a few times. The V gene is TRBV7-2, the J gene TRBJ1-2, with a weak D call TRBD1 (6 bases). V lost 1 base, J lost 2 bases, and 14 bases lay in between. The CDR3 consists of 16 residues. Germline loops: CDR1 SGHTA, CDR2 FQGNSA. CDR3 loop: CASSLGTGFKNYGYTF. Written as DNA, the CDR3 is TGTGCCAGCAGCTTAGGTACAGGGTTCAAGAACTATGGCTACACCTTC.

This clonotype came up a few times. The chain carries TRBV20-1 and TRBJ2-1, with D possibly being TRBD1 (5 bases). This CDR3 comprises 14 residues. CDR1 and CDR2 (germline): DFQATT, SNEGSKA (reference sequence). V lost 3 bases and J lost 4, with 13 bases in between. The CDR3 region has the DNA TGCAGTGCTAGGGAGACAGACAGATACAATGAGCAGTTCTTC. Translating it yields CSARETDRYNEQFF.

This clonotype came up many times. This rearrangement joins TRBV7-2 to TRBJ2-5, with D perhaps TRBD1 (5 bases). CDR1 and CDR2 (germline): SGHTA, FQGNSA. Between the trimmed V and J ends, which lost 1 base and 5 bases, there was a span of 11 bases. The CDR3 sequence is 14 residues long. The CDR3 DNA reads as TGTGCCAGCAGCTTAGAAGGGGCCCAGGAGACCCAGTACTTC. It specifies CASSLEGAQETQYF.

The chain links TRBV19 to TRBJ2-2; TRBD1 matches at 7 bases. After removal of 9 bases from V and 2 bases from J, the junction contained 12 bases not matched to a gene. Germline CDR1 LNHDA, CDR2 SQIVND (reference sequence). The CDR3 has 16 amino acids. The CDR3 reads CASKNMDRINTGELFF. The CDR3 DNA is TGTGCCAGCAAGAATATGGACAGGATAAACACCGGGGAGCTGTTTTTT.

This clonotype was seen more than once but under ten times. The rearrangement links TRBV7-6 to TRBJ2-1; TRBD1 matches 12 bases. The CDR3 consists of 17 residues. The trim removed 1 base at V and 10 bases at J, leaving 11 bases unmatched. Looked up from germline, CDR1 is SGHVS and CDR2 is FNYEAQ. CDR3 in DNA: TGTGCCAGCAGCTTAGTATGGGGGACAGGGGGCATGAGGGAGCAGTTCTTC. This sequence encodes CASSLVWGTGGMREQFF.

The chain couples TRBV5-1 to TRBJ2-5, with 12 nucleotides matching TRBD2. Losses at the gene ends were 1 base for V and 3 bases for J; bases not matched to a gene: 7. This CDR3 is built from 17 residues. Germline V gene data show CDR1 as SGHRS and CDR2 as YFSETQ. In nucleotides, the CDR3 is TGCGCCAGCAGCTTGCTAGCGGGAGGGCATTGGAAAGAGACCCAGTACTTC. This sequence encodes CASSLLAGGHWKETQYF.

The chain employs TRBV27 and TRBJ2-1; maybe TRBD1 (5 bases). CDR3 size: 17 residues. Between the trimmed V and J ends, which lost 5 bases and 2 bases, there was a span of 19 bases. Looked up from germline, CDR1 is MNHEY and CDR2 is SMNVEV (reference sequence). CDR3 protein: CASSPRNGRAPYNEQFF. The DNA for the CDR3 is TGTGCCAGCAGTCCCCGGAACGGCAGGGCCCCCTACAATGAGCAGTTCTTC.

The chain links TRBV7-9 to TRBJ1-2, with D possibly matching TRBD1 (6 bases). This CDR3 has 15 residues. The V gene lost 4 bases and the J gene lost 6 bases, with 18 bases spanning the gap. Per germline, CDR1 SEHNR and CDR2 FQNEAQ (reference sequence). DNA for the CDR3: TGTGCCAGCAGCTGGGGACACCCCGAGCTGAATGGCTACACCTTC. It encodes CASSWGHPELNGYTF. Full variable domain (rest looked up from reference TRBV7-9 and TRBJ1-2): DTGVSQNPRHKITKRGQNVTFRCDPISEHNRLYWYRQTLGQGPEFLTYFQNEAQLEKSRLLSDRFSAERPKGSFSTLEIQRTEQGDSAMYLCASSWGHPELNGYTFGSGTRLTVV.

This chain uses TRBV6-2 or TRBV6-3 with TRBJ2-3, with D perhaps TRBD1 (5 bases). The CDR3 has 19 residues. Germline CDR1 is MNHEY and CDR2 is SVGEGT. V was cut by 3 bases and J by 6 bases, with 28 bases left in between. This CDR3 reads CASSYKYTNPLGRWDTQYF. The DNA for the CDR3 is TGTGCCAGCAGTTATAAGTACACCAACCCCCTGGGGCGATGGGATACGCAGTATTTT.

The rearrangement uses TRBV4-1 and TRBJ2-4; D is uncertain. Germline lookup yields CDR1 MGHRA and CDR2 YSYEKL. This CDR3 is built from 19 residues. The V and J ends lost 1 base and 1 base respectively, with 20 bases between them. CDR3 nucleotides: TGCGCCAGCAGCCAAGCCCCGCGAGTTTATGCCAGGGCCAAAAACATTCAGTACTTC. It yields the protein CASSQAPRVYARAKNIQYF.

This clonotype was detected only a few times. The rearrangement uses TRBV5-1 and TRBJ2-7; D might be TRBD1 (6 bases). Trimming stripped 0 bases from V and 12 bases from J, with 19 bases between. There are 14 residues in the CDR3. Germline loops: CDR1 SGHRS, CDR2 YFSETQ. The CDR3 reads CASSLVPPPRTVYV. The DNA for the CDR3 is TGCGCCAGCAGCTTGGTCCCCCCCCCTCGGACAGTGTACGTC.

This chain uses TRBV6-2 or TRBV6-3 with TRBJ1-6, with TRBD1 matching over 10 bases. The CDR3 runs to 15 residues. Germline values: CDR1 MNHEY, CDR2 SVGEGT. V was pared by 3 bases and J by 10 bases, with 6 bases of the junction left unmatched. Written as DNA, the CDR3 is TGTGCCAGCAGTTATCCGGGACAGGGGTGGTCACCCCTCCACTTT. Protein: CASSYPGQGWSPLHF.

The CDR3 reads CASSPRLAGGPNSSYNEQFF. CDR3 DNA: TGTGCCAGCAGCCCCCGACTAGCGGGAGGACCAAACAGCTCCTACAATGAGCAGTTCTTC. The chain couples TRBV11-2 to TRBJ2-1; 13 nucleotides agree with TRBD2. The CDR3 totals 20 residues. Trimming removed 5 bases from V and 0 bases from J; junction bases left unmatched: 13. The V gene's germline CDR1 is SGHAT and CDR2 FQNNGV.

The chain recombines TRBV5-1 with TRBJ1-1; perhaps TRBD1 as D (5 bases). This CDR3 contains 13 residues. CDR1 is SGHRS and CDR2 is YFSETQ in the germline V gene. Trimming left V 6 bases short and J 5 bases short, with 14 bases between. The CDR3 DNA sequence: TGCGCCAGCACCCCAGGGAGTGCGACTGAAGCTTTCTTT. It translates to CASTPGSATEAFF.

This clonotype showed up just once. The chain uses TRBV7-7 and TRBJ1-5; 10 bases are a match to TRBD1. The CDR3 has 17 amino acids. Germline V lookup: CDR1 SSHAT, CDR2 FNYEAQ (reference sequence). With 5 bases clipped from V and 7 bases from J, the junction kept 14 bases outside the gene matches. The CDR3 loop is CASSHWGGQGYRQPQHF. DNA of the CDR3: TGTGCCAGCAGCCATTGGGGGGGACAGGGGTACAGGCAGCCCCAGCATTTT.

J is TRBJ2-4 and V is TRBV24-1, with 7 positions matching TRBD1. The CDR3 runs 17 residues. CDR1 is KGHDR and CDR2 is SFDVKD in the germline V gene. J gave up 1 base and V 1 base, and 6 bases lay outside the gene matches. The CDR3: CATSDFLDRVAKNIQYF. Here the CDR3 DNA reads TGTGCCACCAGTGATTTCCTCGACAGGGTCGCCAAAAACATTCAGTACTTC.

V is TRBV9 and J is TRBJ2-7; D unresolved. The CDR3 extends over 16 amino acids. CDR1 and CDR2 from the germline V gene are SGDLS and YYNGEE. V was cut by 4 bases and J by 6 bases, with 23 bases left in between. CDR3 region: CASSSSRRAIYREQYF. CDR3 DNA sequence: TGTGCCAGCAGCTCCTCCCGTAGGGCCATTTACCGCGAGCAGTACTTC.